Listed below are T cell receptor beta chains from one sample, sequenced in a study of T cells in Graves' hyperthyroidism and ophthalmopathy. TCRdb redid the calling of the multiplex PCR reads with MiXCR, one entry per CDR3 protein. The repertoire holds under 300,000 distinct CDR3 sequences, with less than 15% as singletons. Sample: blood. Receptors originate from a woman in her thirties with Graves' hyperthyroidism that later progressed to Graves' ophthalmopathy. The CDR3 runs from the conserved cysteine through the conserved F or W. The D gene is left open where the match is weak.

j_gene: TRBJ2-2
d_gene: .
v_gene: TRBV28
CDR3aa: CASSSKGVLAGGELFF

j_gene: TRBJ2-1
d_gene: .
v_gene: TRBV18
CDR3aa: CASSPPGHSYNEQFF

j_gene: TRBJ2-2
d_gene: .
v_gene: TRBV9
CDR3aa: CASSVIVGAGELFF

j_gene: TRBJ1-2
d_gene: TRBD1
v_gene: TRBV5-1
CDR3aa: CASSPGQTNYGYTF

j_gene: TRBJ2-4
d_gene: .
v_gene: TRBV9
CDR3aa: CASSVGPAGQGVIQYF

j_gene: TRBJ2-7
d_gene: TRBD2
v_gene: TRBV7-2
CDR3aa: CASSLLAGAGEQYF

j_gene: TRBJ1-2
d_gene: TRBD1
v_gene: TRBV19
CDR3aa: CASRRGQGDGYTF

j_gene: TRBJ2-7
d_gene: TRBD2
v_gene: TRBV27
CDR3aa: CASSLFTRLAGEKPYEQYF

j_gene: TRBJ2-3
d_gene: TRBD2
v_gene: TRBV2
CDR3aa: CASSSGTSGRGGEDTQYF

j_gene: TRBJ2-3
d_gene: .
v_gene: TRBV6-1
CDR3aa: CASSSFLSGSTDTQYF

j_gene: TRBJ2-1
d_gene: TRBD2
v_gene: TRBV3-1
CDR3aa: CASSRPLLAGGRAGEQFF

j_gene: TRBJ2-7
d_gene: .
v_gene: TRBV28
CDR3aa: CASSFNVYEQYF

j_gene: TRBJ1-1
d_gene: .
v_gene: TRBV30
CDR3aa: CAWSVSGRATEAFF

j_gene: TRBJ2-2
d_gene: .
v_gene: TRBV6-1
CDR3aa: CASSSPGQSNTGELFF

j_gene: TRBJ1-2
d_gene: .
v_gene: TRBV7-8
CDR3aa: CASSLSGMGGYTF

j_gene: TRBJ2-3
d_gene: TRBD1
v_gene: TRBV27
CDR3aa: CASSTRQGSDTQYF

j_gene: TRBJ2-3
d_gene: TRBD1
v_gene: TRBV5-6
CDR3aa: CASSFTQGADTQYF

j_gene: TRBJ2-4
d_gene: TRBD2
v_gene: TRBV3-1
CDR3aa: CASSPGGVIKNIQYF

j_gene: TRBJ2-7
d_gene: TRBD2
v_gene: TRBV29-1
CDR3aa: CSVFDGREQYF

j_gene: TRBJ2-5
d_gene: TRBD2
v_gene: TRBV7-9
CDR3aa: CASSAGGGGGSQETQYF

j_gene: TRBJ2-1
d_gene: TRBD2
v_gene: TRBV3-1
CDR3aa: CASSQEEIAGDEQFF

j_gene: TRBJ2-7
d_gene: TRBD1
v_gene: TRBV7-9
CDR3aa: CASSPGQGAPIGYEQYF

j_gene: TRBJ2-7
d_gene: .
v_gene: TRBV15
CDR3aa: CATSEEPIWGGPYEQYF

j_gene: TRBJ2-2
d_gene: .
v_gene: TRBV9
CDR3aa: CASSVPFKVGTTGELFF

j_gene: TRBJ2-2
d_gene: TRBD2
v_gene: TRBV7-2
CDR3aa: CASSFQIPGLAGPGELFF

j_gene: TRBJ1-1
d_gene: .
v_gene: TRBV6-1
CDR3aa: CASNFNGRNTEAFF

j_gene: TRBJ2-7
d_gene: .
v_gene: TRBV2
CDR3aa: CASSPGQPAYEQYF

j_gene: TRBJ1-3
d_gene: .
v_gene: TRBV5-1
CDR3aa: CASSSDSLENTIYF

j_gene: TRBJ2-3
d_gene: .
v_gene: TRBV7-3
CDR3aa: CASSFGGQSTDTQYF

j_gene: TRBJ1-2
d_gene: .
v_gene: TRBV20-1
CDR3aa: CSAGRPSDYGYTF

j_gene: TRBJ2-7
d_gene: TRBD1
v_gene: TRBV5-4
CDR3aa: CASSLGPGTGGNEQYF

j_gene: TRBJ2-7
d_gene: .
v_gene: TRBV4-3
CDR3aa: CASSQDPLYEQYF

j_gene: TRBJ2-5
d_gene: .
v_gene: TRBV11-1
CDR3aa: CASSSSGLRKATQYF

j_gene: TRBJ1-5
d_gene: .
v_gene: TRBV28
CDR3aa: CASSPLGGGNQPQHF

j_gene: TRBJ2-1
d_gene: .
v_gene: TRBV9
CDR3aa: CASSVASLYNEQFF

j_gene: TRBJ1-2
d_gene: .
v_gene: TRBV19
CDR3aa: CASSIPGAYGYTF

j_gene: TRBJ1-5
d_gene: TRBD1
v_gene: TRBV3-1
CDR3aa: CASSSQGNRPQHF

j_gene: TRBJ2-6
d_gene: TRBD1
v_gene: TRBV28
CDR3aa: CASLGFGTGGSGANVLTF

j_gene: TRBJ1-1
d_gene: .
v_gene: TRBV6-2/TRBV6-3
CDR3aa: CASSYSEEGGTEAFF

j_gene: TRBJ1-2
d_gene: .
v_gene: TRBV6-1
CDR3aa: CASRTWNEYGYGYTF

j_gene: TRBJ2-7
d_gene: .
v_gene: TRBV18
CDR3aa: CASSPRTDISYEQYF

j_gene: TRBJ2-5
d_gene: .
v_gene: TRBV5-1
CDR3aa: CASSKSGTQETQYF

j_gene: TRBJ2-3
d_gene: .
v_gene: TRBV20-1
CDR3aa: CSARDLRLALGTDTQYF

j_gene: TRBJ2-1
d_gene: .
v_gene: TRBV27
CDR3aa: CASSSGYHNEQFF

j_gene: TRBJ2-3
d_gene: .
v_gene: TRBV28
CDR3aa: CASSESIDTQYF

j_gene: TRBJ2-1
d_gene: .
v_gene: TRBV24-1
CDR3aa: CATSEGGREQFF

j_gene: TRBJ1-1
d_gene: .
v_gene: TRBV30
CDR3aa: CAWDRIGTEAFF

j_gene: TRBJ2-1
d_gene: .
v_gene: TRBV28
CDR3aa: CASSSPPGRYAGAGNEQFF

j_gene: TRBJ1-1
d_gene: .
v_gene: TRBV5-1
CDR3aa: CASSLVAGEAFF

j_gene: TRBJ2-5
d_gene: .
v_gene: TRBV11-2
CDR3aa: CASSLGATPEETQYF

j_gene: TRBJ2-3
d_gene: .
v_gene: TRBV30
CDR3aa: CAWTRATDTQYF

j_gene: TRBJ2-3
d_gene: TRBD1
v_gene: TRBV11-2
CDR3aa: CASSLTGQGTDTQYF

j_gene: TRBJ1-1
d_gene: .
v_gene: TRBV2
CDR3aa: CASSEPNTEAFF

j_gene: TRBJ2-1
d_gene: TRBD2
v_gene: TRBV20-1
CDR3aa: CSAPFSGEDYNEQFF